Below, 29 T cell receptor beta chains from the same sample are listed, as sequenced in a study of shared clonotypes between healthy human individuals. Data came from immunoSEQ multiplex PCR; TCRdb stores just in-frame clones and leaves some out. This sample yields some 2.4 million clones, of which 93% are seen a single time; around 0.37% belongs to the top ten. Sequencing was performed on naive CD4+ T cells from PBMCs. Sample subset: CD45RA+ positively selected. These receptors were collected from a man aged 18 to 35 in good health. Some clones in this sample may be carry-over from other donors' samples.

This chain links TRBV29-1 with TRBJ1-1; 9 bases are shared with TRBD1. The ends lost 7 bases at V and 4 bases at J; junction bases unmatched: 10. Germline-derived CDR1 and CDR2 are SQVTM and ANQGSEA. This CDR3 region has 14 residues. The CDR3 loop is CSAAGTGRLTEAFF. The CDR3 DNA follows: TGCAGCGCCGCGGGGACAGGGAGGCTCACTGAAGCTTTCTTT.

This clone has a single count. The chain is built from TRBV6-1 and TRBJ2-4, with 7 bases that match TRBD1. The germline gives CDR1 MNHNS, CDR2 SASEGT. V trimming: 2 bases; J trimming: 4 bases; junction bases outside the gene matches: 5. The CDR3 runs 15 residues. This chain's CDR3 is CASSERTGVKNIQYF. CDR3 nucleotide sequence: TGTGCCAGCAGTGAAAGAACAGGGGTGAAAAACATTCAGTACTTC.

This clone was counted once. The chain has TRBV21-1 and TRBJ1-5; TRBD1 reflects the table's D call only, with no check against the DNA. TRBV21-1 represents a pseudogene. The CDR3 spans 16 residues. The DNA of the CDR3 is TGTGCCAGCAGCAATGTCCGGGACAGGGCTAGGCAGCCCCAGCATTTT. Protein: CASSNVRDRARQPQHF.

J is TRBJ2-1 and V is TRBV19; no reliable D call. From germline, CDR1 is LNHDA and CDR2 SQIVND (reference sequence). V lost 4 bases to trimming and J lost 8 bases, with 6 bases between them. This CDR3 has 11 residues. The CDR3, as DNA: TGTGCCAGTAGTAAAGAGGATGAGCAGTTCTTC. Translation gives CASSKEDEQFF.

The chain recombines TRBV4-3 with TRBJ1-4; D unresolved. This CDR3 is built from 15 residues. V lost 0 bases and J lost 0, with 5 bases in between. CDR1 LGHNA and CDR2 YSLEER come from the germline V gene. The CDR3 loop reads CASSQDSATNEKLFF. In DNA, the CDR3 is TGCGCCAGCAGCCAAGACAGCGCAACTAATGAAAAACTGTTTTTT.

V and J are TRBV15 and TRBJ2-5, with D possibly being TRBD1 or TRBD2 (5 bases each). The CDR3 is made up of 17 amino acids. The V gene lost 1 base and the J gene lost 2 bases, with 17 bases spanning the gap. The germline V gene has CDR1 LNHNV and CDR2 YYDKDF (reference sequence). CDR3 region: CATSRVGDPVLQETQYF. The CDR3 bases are TGTGCCACCAGCAGAGTAGGGGACCCCGTCCTTCAAGAGACCCAGTACTTC.

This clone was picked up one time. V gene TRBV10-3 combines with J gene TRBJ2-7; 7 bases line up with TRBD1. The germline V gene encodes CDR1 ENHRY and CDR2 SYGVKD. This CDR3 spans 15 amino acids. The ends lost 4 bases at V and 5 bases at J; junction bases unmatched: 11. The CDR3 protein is CAISGRDRSEDEQYF. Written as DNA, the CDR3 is TGTGCCATCAGTGGCCGGGACAGAAGTGAGGACGAGCAGTACTTC.

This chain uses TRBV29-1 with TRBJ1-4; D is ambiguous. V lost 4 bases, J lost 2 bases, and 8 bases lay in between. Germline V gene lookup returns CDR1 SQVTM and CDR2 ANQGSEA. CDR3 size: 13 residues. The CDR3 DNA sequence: TGCAGCGTTGGTACGGGTACTAATGAAAAACTGTTTTTT. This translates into CSVGTGTNEKLFF.

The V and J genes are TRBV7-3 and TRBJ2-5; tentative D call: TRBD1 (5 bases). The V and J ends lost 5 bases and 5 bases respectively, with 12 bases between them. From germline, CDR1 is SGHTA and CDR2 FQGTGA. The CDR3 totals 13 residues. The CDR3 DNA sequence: TGTGCCAGCAGCCCAACAAGGGGTGAGACCCAGTACTTC. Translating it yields CASSPTRGETQYF.

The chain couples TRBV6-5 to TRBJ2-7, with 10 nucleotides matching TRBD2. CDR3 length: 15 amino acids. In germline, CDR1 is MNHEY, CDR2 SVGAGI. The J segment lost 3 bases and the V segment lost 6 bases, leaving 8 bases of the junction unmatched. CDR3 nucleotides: TGTGCCAGCAGCCGAACTAGCGGGGCTTTCTACGAGCAGTACTTC. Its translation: CASSRTSGAFYEQYF.

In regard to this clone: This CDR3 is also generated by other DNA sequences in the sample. CDR3 sequence: CASSLGVGNTEAFF. As DNA, the CDR3 is TGTGCCAGCAGCTTAGGGGTTGGGAACACTGAAGCTTTCTTT. This chain uses TRBV7-9 with TRBJ1-1, with D unresolved. Trimming left V 1 base short and J 1 base short, with 7 bases between. The length of the CDR3 is 14 residues. Germline CDR1 is SEHNR and CDR2 is FQNEAQ (reference sequence).

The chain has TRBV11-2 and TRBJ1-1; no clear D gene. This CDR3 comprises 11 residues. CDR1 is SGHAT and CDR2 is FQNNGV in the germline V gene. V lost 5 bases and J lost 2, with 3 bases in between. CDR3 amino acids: CASSTNTEAFF. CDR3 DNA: TGTGCCAGCAGCACCAACACTGAAGCTTTCTTT.

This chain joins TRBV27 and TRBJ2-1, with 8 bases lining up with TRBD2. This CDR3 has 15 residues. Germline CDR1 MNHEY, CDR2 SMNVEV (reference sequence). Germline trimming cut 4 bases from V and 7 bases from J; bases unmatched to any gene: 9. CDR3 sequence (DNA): TGTGCCAGCAGTTCAGCCGGGACTAGTGGAAATGAGCAGTTCTTC. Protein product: CASSSAGTSGNEQFF.

The CDR3 loop is CASRGQAPYEQYF. The CDR3 DNA follows: TGTGCCAGTAGGGGACAGGCCCCCTACGAGCAGTACTTC. The chain carries TRBV19 and TRBJ2-7, with 8 bases matching TRBD1. The V and J ends lost 6 bases and 2 bases, in that order; junction bases with no gene match: 3. Germline V lookup: CDR1 LNHDA, CDR2 SQIVND (reference sequence). The CDR3 is 13 residues long. Looking up the rest from reference TRBV19 and TRBJ2-7 gives the full variable domain: DGGITQSPKYLFRKEGQNVTLSCEQNLNHDAMYWYRQDPGQGLRLIYYSQIVNDFQKGDIAEGYSVSREKKESFPLTVTSAQKNPTAFYLCASRGQAPYEQYFGPGTRLTVT.

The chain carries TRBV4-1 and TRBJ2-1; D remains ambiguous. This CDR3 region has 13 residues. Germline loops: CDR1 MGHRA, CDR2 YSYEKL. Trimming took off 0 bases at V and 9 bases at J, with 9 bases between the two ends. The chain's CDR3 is CASSQDRVGEQFF. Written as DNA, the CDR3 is TGCGCCAGCAGCCAAGATCGGGTAGGTGAGCAGTTCTTC.

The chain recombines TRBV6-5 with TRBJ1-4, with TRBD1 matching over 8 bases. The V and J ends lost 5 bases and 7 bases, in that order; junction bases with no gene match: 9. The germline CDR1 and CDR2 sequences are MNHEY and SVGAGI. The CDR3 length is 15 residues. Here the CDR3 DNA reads TGTGCCAGCAGTCGCAGGGGGCTTCTTAGTGAAAAACTGTTTTTT. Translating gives CASSRRGLLSEKLFF.

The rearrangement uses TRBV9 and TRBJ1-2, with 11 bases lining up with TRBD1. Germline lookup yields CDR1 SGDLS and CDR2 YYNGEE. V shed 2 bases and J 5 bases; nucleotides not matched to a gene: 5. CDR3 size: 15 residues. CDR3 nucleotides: TGTGCCAGCAGCGTCCGGGACAGGGGGGCATATGGCTACACCTTC. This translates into CASSVRDRGAYGYTF.

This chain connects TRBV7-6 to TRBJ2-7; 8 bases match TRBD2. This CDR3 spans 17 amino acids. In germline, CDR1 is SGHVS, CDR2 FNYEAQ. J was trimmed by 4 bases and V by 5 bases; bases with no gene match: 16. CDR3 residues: CASSALPTSETGYEQYF. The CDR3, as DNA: TGTGCCAGCAGCGCCCTTCCGACTAGCGAGACAGGATACGAGCAGTACTTC.

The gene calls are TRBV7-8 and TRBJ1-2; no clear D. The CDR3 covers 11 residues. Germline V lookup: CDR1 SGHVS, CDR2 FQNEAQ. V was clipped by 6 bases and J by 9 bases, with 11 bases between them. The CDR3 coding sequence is TGTGCCAGCAGTCTAGGAGCGAGCTACACCTTC. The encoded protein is CASSLGASYTF.

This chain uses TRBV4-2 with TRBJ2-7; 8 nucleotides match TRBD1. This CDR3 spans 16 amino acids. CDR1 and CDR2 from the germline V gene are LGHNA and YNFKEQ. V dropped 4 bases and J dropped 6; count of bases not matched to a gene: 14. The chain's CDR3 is CASSPSSGQGNGEQYF. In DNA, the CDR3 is TGTGCCAGCAGCCCTTCCTCCGGACAGGGCAACGGCGAGCAGTACTTC.

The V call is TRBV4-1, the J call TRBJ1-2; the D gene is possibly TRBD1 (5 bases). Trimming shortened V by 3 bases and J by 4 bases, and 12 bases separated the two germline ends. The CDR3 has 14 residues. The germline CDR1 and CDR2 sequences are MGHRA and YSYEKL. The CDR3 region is CASSHAGRRYGYTF. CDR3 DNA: TGCGCCAGCAGCCATGCGGGACGACGCTATGGCTACACCTTC.

As DNA, the CDR3 is TGTGCCAAGGAAGCGAGGTACGAGCAGTACTTC. Translation: CAKEARYEQYF. The chain carries TRBV6-1 and TRBJ2-7; the D is unclear. Between the trimmed V and J ends, which lost 10 bases and 4 bases, there was a span of 11 bases. CDR3 length equals 11 residues. Germline V gene lookup returns CDR1 MNHNS and CDR2 SASEGT.

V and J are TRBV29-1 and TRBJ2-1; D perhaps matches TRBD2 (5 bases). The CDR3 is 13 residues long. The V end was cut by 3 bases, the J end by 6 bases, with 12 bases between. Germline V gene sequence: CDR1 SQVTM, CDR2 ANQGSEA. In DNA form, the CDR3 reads TGCAGCGTTGATCGGGTACGGGGCAATGAGCAGTTCTTC. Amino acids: CSVDRVRGNEQFF.

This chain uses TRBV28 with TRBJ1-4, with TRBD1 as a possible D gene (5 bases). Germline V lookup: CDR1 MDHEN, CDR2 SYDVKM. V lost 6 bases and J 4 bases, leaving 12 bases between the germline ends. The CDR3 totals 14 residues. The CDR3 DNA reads TGTGCCAGCAGCCCGGGACCGCTTAATGAAAAACTGTTTTTT. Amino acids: CASSPGPLNEKLFF.

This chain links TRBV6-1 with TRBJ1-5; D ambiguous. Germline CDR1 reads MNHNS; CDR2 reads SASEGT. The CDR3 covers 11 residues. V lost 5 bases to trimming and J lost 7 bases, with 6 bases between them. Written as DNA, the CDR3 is TGTGCCAGCAGTCAAGGGCAGCCCCAGCATTTT. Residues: CASSQGQPQHF.

DNA for the CDR3: TGCGCCAGCAGGCAGGGGGCTGAGGTGGGCACTGAAGCTTTCTTT. It encodes CASRQGAEVGTEAFF. The V call is TRBV5-1, the J call TRBJ1-1; 8 positions agree with TRBD1. The junction had 10 bases not matched to a gene; V was cut back by 5 bases and J by 4 bases. CDR3 length equals 15 residues. Germline CDR1 and CDR2: SGHRS and YFSETQ.

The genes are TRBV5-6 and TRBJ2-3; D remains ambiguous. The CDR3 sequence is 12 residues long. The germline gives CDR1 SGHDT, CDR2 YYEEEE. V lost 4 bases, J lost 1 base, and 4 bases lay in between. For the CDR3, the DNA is TGTGCCAGCAGCCACCGCACAGATACGCAGTATTTT. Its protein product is CASSHRTDTQYF.

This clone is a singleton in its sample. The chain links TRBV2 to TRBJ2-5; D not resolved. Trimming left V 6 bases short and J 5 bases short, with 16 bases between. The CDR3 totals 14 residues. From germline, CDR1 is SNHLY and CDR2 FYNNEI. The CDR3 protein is CASSVGSRAETQYF. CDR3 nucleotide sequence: TGTGCCAGCAGCGTAGGGTCCCGGGCTGAGACCCAGTACTTC.

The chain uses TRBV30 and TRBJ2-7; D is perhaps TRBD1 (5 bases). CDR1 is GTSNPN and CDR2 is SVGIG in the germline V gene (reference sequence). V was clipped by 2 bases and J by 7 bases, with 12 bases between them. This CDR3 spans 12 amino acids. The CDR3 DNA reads TGTGCCTGGAGTTTACAGGCGATTGAGCAGTACTTC. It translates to CAWSLQAIEQYF. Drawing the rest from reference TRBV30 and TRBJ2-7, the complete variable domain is SQTIHQWPATLVQPVGSPLSLECTVEGTSNPNLYWYRQAAGRGLQLLFYSVGIGQISSEVPQNLSASRPQDRQFILSSKKLLLSDSGFYLCAWSLQAIEQYFGPGTRLTVT.